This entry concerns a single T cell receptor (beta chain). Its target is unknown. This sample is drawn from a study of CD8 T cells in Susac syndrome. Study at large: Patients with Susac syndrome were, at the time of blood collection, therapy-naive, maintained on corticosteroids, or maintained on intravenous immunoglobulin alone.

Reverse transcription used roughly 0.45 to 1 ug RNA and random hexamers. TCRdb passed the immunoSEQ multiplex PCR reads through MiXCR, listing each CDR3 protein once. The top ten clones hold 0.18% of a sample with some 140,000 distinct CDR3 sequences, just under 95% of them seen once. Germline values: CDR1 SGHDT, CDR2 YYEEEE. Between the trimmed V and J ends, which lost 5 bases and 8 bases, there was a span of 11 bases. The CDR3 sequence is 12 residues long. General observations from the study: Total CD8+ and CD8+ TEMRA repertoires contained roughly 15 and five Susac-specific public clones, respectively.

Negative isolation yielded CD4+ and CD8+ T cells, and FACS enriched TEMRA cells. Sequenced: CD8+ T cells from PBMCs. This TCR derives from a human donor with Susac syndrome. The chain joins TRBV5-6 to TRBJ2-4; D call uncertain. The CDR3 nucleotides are TGTGCCAGCAGTTGGACCCGAGACATTCAGTACTTC. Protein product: CASSWTRDIQYF. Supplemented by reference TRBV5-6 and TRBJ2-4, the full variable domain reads DAGVTQSPTHLIKTRGQQVTLRCSPKSGHDTVSWYQQALGQGPQFIFQYYEEEERQRGNFPDRFSGHQFPNYSSELNVNALLLGDSALYLCASSWTRDIQYFGAGTRLSVL.